These 4 T cell receptor beta chains were all obtained from the same sample, sequenced in a study of CD8+CD57+ T cells in acquired aplastic anemia. An expansion of CD8+CD57+ cells by flow cytometry had been shown in patients chosen for sequencing. Genomic DNA served as template for TCR beta VDJ and CDR3 profiling. Via MiXCR, TCRdb re-called the reads, giving one row per CDR3 protein. The repertoire has about 190,000 distinct CDR3 sequences, roughly half of them found once; the top ten carry 9.7%. The sequencing sample was made of sorted CD4+, CD8+, or CD8+CD57+ T cells (not recorded which) from PBMCs. The origin of the receptors is a human donor with aplastic anemia.

The chain employs TRBV7-6 and TRBJ2-7; the D gene is possibly TRBD1 (6 bases). Trimming took off 5 bases at V and 5 bases at J, with 10 bases between the two ends. There are 12 residues in the CDR3. Looked up from germline, CDR1 is SGHVS and CDR2 is FNYEAQ. The CDR3 bases are TGTGCCAGCAGCCCGTACAGGGACGAGCAGTACTTC. Translation gives CASSPYRDEQYF.

This clonotype was observed many times. This chain connects TRBV9 to TRBJ1-4; no firm D call. In germline, CDR1 is SGDLS, CDR2 YYNGEE. Trimming removed 0 bases from V and 5 bases from J, with 8 bases in between. This CDR3 has 14 residues. As DNA, the CDR3 is TGTGCCAGCAGCGTAGGTAACAGCAATGAAAAACTGTTTTTT. It is translated as CASSVGNSNEKLFF.

This chain connects TRBV10-3 to TRBJ2-7; 9 bases match TRBD1. The V segment lost 3 bases and the J segment 5 bases; nucleotides outside the gene matches: 11. This CDR3 contains 16 residues. Germline loops: CDR1 ENHRY, CDR2 SYGVKD. CDR3 DNA: TGTGCCATCAGTGACCAACAGGGGGCGCGGGGTCACGAGCAGTACTTC. Its translation: CAISDQQGARGHEQYF.

The V gene is TRBV5-1, the J gene TRBJ2-5, with 12 positions matching TRBD2. The CDR3 contains 15 residues. J gave up 5 bases and V 2 bases, and 4 bases lay outside the gene matches. In germline, CDR1 is SGHRS, CDR2 YFSETQ. The DNA for the CDR3 is TGCGCCAGCAGCTTCCTAGCGGGAGGGTCGGAGACCCAGTACTTC. This codes for CASSFLAGGSETQYF.